The next 18 T cell receptor beta chains were all read from a single sample in a study of cytomegalovirus exposure and HLA in healthy donors. It was with 60 Vbeta and 13 Jbeta primers that the PCR ran. Only in-frame clones appear in the TCRdb table, and some are missing; sequencing was by immunoSEQ multiplex PCR. The sample has 150,000 to 200,000 clones; 82% are singletons. Source material: PBMCs. The receptors come from a girl aged 5-17 years in good health and CMV-seropositive.

V gene TRBV30 combines with J gene TRBJ1-5; no clear D. In germline, CDR1 is GTSNPN, CDR2 SVGIG (reference sequence). Trimming shortened V by 3 bases and J by 0 bases, and 6 bases separated the two germline ends. This CDR3 is 13 amino acids long. CDR3 sequence reads: CAWSGVSNQPQHF. For the CDR3, the DNA is TGTGCCTGGAGCGGGGTTAGCAATCAGCCCCAGCATTTT.

V is TRBV11-2 and J is TRBJ2-3; unclear D gene. This CDR3 comprises 14 residues. The V and J ends lost 5 bases and 4 bases respectively, with 13 bases between them. Looked up from germline, CDR1 is SGHAT and CDR2 is FQNNGV. The CDR3 sequence: CASSLRQEPDTQYF. Written as DNA, the CDR3 is TGTGCCAGCAGCCTTAGACAAGAACCAGATACGCAGTATTTT.

V and J are TRBV27 and TRBJ2-1; 7 bases fit TRBD1. The germline V gene has CDR1 MNHEY and CDR2 SMNVEV (reference sequence). The CDR3 is 18 residues long. J gave up 3 bases and V 7 bases, and 18 bases lay outside the gene matches. The CDR3 DNA sequence: TGTGCCAGCACCCCACGTTTTTTCGGACAGGCCCTCTACAATGAGCAGTTCTTC. This codes for CASTPRFFGQALYNEQFF.

This clone has a handful of counts. This rearrangement joins TRBV30 to TRBJ2-5; 8 bases map to TRBD1. The CDR3 is made up of 13 amino acids. From germline, CDR1 is GTSNPN and CDR2 SVGIG (reference sequence). V trimming: 3 bases; J trimming: 4 bases; junction bases outside the gene matches: 4. CDR3: CAWSPTGAETQYF. In DNA form, the CDR3 reads TGTGCCTGGAGCCCGACAGGGGCAGAGACCCAGTACTTC.

This chain joins TRBV27 and TRBJ2-7; 9 bases agree with TRBD1. V was clipped by 5 bases and J by 2 bases; unmatched bases: 10. The CDR3 is made up of 16 amino acids. Germline-derived CDR1 and CDR2 are MNHEY and SMNVEV (reference sequence). This CDR3 is CASSAGPGQGPYEQYF. Here the CDR3 DNA reads TGTGCCAGCAGTGCAGGACCGGGACAGGGCCCCTACGAGCAGTACTTC.

The chain combines TRBV11-2 with TRBJ2-7; 7 bases align to TRBD1. The CDR3 is made up of 15 amino acids. The J segment lost 0 bases and the V segment lost 5 bases, leaving 7 bases of the junction unmatched. Looked up from germline, CDR1 is SGHAT and CDR2 is FQNNGV. The CDR3 DNA is TGTGCCAGCAGCACCTACAGGGGATTCTCCTACGAGCAGTACTTC. It is translated as CASSTYRGFSYEQYF.

The chain combines TRBV15 with TRBJ2-5; possible D gene TRBD2, 5 bases. The CDR3 has 14 amino acids. V was pared by 0 bases and J by 7 bases, with 12 bases between. Germline V gives CDR1 LNHNV, CDR2 YYDKDF (reference sequence). CDR3 sequence reads: CATSRDREIRTQYF. CDR3 nucleotides: TGTGCCACCAGCAGAGATCGGGAAATTCGGACCCAGTACTTC.

In its sample, this clone was seen once. The chain recombines TRBV4-1 with TRBJ1-5; D is perhaps TRBD1 (5 bases). Trimming removed 3 bases at V and 1 base at J, with 25 bases between. CDR3 length equals 20 residues. Looked up from germline, CDR1 is MGHRA and CDR2 is YSYEKL. As DNA, the CDR3 is TGCGCCAGCAGCCACGGATCAGGGAGGTCGAGGGTGCAAAGCAATCAGCCCCAGCATTTT. Translated, it gives CASSHGSGRSRVQSNQPQHF.

The J gene is TRBJ2-5, the V gene TRBV2; D is perhaps TRBD2 (6 bases). The germline gives CDR1 SNHLY, CDR2 FYNNEI. This CDR3 is 16 amino acids long. V was shortened by 7 bases and J by 4 bases, with 22 bases between the two germline ends. The CDR3 coding sequence is TGTGCCAGCACTGTCGGGGAACCCGGGGGAGGAGAGACCCAGTACTTC. Its translation is CASTVGEPGGGETQYF.

J is TRBJ2-7 and V is TRBV18; TRBD1 matches 7 bases. Germline CDR1 and CDR2: KGHSH and LQKENI. The CDR3 runs 14 residues. With 3 bases clipped from V and 3 bases from J, the junction kept 5 bases outside the gene matches. DNA of the CDR3: TGTGCCAGCTCACCCACGAGACAGGGCTACGAGCAGTACTTC. Translating gives CASSPTRQGYEQYF.

V gene TRBV19 combines with J gene TRBJ2-7; 7 nucleotides agree with TRBD2. Germline V gives CDR1 LNHDA, CDR2 SQIVND (reference sequence). CDR3 length: 14 amino acids. V shed 7 bases and J 6 bases; nucleotides not matched to a gene: 12. The CDR3 reads CASTPNSGTGEQYF. The CDR3 nucleotides are TGTGCCAGTACCCCCAACAGCGGGACCGGCGAGCAGTACTTC.

The V call is TRBV28, the J call TRBJ2-7, with D unclear. The V end was cut by 1 base, the J end by 0 bases, with 4 bases between. The CDR3 covers 13 residues. CDR1 MDHEN and CDR2 SYDVKM come from the germline V gene. The CDR3 loop reads CASSLSSSYEQYF. Written as DNA, the CDR3 is TGTGCCAGCAGTTTATCCTCCTCCTACGAGCAGTACTTC.

The chain has TRBV2 and TRBJ1-3; D remains ambiguous. This CDR3 is built from 14 residues. Trimming pared 2 bases from V and 0 bases from J, leaving 5 bases between. Germline CDR1 SNHLY, CDR2 FYNNEI. The CDR3 here is CASSETTSGNTIYF. CDR3 sequence (DNA): TGTGCCAGCAGTGAAACAACCTCTGGAAACACCATATATTTT.

The V gene is TRBV9, the J gene TRBJ2-7, with 8 bases fitting TRBD2. The germline CDR1 and CDR2 sequences are SGDLS and YYNGEE. This CDR3 is built from 16 residues. The ends lost 0 bases at V and 6 bases at J; junction bases unmatched: 11. CDR3 nucleotide sequence: TGTGCCAGCAGCGTAGGATCAGCCCCGGGGGGGAGCGAGCAGTACTTC. This codes for CASSVGSAPGGSEQYF.

The rearrangement joins TRBV27 to TRBJ1-4, with TRBD1 identical over 7 bases. Germline assignment: CDR1 MNHEY and CDR2 SMNVEV (reference sequence). V lost 6 bases, J lost 5 bases, and 9 bases stayed unmatched. This CDR3 comprises 15 residues. The CDR3 here is CASSRLTGTNEKLFF. CDR3 DNA: TGTGCCAGCAGCCGACTGACAGGGACGAATGAAAAACTGTTTTTT.

This chain uses TRBV28 with TRBJ2-3; 10 positions agree with TRBD2. V shed 5 bases and J 4 bases; nucleotides not matched to a gene: 9. CDR3 size: 16 residues. The germline V gene has CDR1 MDHEN and CDR2 SYDVKM. The CDR3 here is CASSQKAGGIADTQYF. CDR3 DNA: TGTGCCAGCAGTCAAAAAGCGGGGGGGATCGCAGATACGCAGTATTTT. The entire variable domain, with the rest obtained from reference TRBV28 and TRBJ2-3, is as follows: DVKVTQSSRYLVKRTGEKVFLECVQDMDHENMFWYRQDPGLGLRLIYFSYDVKMKEKGDIPEGYSVSREKKERFSLILESASTNQTSMYLCASSQKAGGIADTQYFGPGTRLTVL.

The chain couples TRBV5-4 to TRBJ1-1; D perhaps matches TRBD1 (6 bases). The CDR3 is made up of 16 amino acids. Per germline, CDR1 SGHNT and CDR2 YYREEE (reference sequence). Trimming took 8 bases from V and 10 from J, leaving 30 bases between them. In nucleotides, the CDR3 is TGTGCCAGATTGGAAACCCCAGGGGATTTGTTAGTAGGAGCTTTCTTT. Translating it yields CARLETPGDLLVGAFF.

This clone was detected only once. The V gene is TRBV13, the J gene TRBJ2-3, with TRBD1 identical over 11 bases. This CDR3 region has 18 residues. Germline V CDR1 and CDR2: PRHDT, FYEKMQ (reference sequence). The V gene end was trimmed by 5 bases and the J gene end by 0 bases; junction bases not matched to a gene: 10. CDR3 coding DNA: TGTGCCAGCAGCCAGGGGACAGGGGGATCTCATAGCACAGATACGCAGTATTTT. Translating it yields CASSQGTGGSHSTDTQYF.